This T cell receptor (beta chain) was sequenced in a study of T cells in Graves' hyperthyroidism and ophthalmopathy. Whole-study findings and limits: Ophthalmopathy was identified by the model a median approximately six months ahead of onset.

It was RNA transcripts that yielded the amplified TCR beta CDR3 regions. During a first-round RT-PCR of the TCR CDR3, the HTBI primer set was used. TCRdb ran MiXCR on the multiplex PCR reads and lists one entry per CDR3 protein. In the table there are 300,000 to 450,000 distinct CDR3 sequences, 15% of which are singletons. Absent ophthalmopathy progression within 18 months defined stable Graves' hyperthyroidism. Disease duration under 2 months; hyperthyroidism patients were aged 18 to 65. Exclusion criteria comprised uncontrolled infection, other autoimmune disease, pregnancy or lactation. This clonotype has only a few counts. The target antigen is unknown. The V gene's germline CDR1 is MNHNS and CDR2 SASEGT. J lost 6 bases, V lost 3 bases, and 17 bases had no gene match. CDR3 length: 18 residues.

The origin of this receptor is a woman younger than 45 with Graves' hyperthyroidism. This rearrangement joins TRBV6-1 to TRBJ1-5; the match to TRBD1 covers 7 bases. Sequencing was carried out using blood. The CDR3 DNA reads as TGTGCCAGCAGTGATCAGGTCAGCGGCAGGGGGTCAGGTCAGCCCCAGCATTTT. Translated, it gives CASSDQVSGRGSGQPQHF.